Below, 24 T cell receptor beta chains from the same sample are listed, as sequenced in a study of tumor and adjacent non-tumor tissue in lung cancer. RNA was extracted from bulk tissue without any cell sorting. The normal lung tissue was taken more than 3 cm from the tumor edge. Three rounds of nested PCR, following a modified ARM-PCR protocol, produced the TCRbeta library. One entry per CDR3 protein results from TCRdb running MiXCR on the multiplex PCR reads. The sample lists about 80,000 distinct CDR3 sequences; approximately 80% were seen once. Sequenced input: distant non-tumor lung tissue. These receptors were obtained from a man aged 60-69 years with non-small cell lung cancer.

Details on this clonotype: This may come from a read error, since a much larger clone is one base off. This sequence joins TRBV29-1 and TRBJ1-2; no definite D call. There are 12 residues in the CDR3. Germline V gene lookup returns CDR1 SQVTM and CDR2 ANQGSEA. The CDR3 bases are TGCAACGTCCGGATAAACGAGCTCGGCTACACCTTC. Translating gives CNVRINELGYTF. The entire variable domain, with the rest obtained from reference TRBV29-1 and TRBJ1-2, is as follows: SAVISQKPSRDICQRGTSLTIQCQVDSQVTMMFWYRQQPGQSLTLIATANQGSEATYESGFVIDKFPISRPNLTFSTLTVSNMSPEDSSIYLCNVRINELGYTFGSGTRLTVV.

Concerning this clonotype: One end of the junction does not line up with germline, which may come from a read error. The chain uses TRBV6-5 and TRBJ2-7, with 9 bases matching TRBD2. The CDR3 consists of 16 residues. Germline assignment: CDR1 MNHEY and CDR2 SVGAGI. DNA of the CDR3: TGTGCCAGCAGTTACTCGTCTAGCGGGGTCCCCTACGAGCATTACTTC. Translated, it gives CASSYSSSGVPYEHYF.

Points on this clonotype: A read error is possible here, since a much larger clone lies one base away. J is TRBJ1-2 and V is TRBV5-1, with TRBD1 matching over 7 bases. Germline V gives CDR1 SGHRS, CDR2 YFSETQ. This CDR3 is 14 amino acids long. As DNA, the CDR3 is TGCGCCTGCAGCTTGGCCGGGACAGAGTATGGCTACACCTTC. Translating it yields CACSLAGTEYGYTF. Based on the CDR3 plus reference TRBV5-1 and TRBJ1-2, the full variable domain is KAGVTQTPRYLIKTRGQQVTLSCSPISGHRSVSWYQQTPGQGLQFLFEYFSETQRNKGNFPGRFSGRQFSNSRSEMNVSTLELGDSALYLCACSLAGTEYGYTFGSGTRLTVV.

On this clonotype: A much larger clone differs from this one at a single base, so this may be a read error. The chain has TRBV20-1 and TRBJ1-3; D is ambiguous. The CDR3 loop spans 13 amino acids. Germline CDR1 is DFQATT and CDR2 is SNEGSKA (reference sequence). V was shortened by 3 bases and J by 3 bases, with 9 bases between the two germline ends. DNA of the CDR3: TGCAGTGCTAGTTTCCATATTGGAAACACCATATATTTT. Its protein is CSASFHIGNTIYF.

With respect to this clonotype: This likely comes from a read error, as the CDR3 has no conserved phenylalanine or tryptophan at its end. The chain joins TRBV29-1 to TRBJ2-2, with 8 bases fitting TRBD1. This CDR3 has 14 amino acids. V shed 3 bases, J shed 4 bases, and the junction held 4 bases outside the gene matches. Germline V gene lookup returns CDR1 SQVTM and CDR2 ANQGSEA. The CDR3, as DNA: TGCAGCGTTGATGAGGACAGGGCCACCGGGGAGCTGTTTTCT. Its protein is CSVDEDRATGELFS.

In its sample, this clonotype was seen a few times. This CDR3 fails to terminate in the conserved phenylalanine or tryptophan, so it likely reflects a read error. The CDR3: CDSSLAGASSEANVLTL. The CDR3 DNA reads as TGTGACAGCAGCCTAGCGGGAGCCAGCTCTGAGGCCAACGTCCTGACTTTA. This chain connects TRBV6-5 to TRBJ2-6; 10 bases map to TRBD2. This CDR3 comprises 17 residues. CDR1 and CDR2 from the germline V gene are MNHEY and SVGAGI.

A remark on this clonotype: One end of the junction is discordant with germline, which a read error may explain. The rearrangement links TRBV6-1 to TRBJ1-1; possible D gene TRBD1, 5 bases. Germline CDR1 MNHNS, CDR2 SASEGT. The CDR3 contains 15 residues. The CDR3 sequence: CASSEDGGADTEAFF. For the CDR3, the DNA is TGTGCTAGCAGTGAAGACGGGGGTGCGGACACTGAAGCTTTCTTT.

This clonotype was recorded once. A much larger clone differs by one base, so this may be a read error. The chain combines TRBV7-9 with TRBJ1-2; D call uncertain. Per the germline V gene, CDR1 is SEHNR and CDR2 is FQNEAQ (reference sequence). This CDR3 spans 13 amino acids. The CDR3 loop is CASSLAGNYGYAF. The CDR3 region has the DNA TGTGCCAGCAGCTTAGCAGGGAACTATGGCTACGCCTTC.

In regard to this clonotype: The germline gene is not matched at one end of the junction; a read error may be the cause. The V call is TRBV4-3, the J call TRBJ2-6, with a tentative D call TRBD1 (6 bases). The CDR3 runs 16 residues. The germline V gene has CDR1 LGHNA and CDR2 YSLEER. The CDR3 here is CVSSVQGGTGANVLTF. CDR3 coding DNA: TGCGTCAGCAGTGTACAGGGTGGAACTGGGGCCAACGTCCTGACTTTC.

This clonotype came up once. This sequence joins TRBV20-1 and TRBJ2-3; possibly TRBD2 for D (5 bases). The CDR3 consists of 14 residues. Germline CDR1 reads DFQATT; CDR2 reads SNEGSKA (reference sequence). Here the CDR3 reads CNANRGWRADTQYF. The DNA of the CDR3 is TGCAATGCCAACCGCGGGTGGCGGGCAGATACGCAGTATTTT.

The chain links TRBV11-3 to TRBJ2-2; D perhaps matches TRBD2 (6 bases). Germline loops: CDR1 SGHNT, CDR2 YENEEA. V was trimmed by 4 bases and J by 13 bases, leaving 31 bases between them. CDR3 length: 18 amino acids. In nucleotides, the CDR3 is TGTGCCAGCAGCTCCCGGGGAGCGGGTGGATACAGAGCCGGGAGGCTGTTTTTT. Translation: CASSSRGAGGYRAGRLFF.

This clonotype is medium-sized (0.01 to 0.1%) within its sample. This chain links TRBV29-1 with TRBJ2-2, with 9 positions matching TRBD1. The CDR3 sequence is 14 residues long. Germline CDR1 is SQVTM and CDR2 is ANQGSEA. The V segment lost 6 bases and the J segment 1 base; nucleotides outside the gene matches: 3. In nucleotides, the CDR3 is TGCAGCGTCCAGGGACAGGGGAACACCGGGGAGCTGTTTTTT. Translation gives CSVQGQGNTGELFF.

As to this clonotype: Possible read error: a much larger clone is one base away. The rearrangement uses TRBV29-1 and TRBJ2-5; D is unclear. V gave up 4 bases and J gave up 1 base, with 16 bases separating them. CDR1 SQVTM and CDR2 ANQGSEA come from the germline V gene. CDR3 length: 15 residues. CDR3 nucleotide sequence: TGCAGCGTTGGCCCCCGGACCGACCTCCAAGAGACCCAGTACTTC. Encoded protein: CSVGPRTDLQETQYF.

This clonotype has a handful of counts. Because it lacks the conserved phenylalanine or tryptophan at the end, this CDR3 is likely a read error. V and J are TRBV20-1 and TRBJ2-3; D ambiguous. The CDR3 sequence is 15 residues long. CDR1 DFQATT and CDR2 SNEGSKA come from the germline V gene (reference sequence). CDR3 bases: TGCAGTGTTAGAGAATTAGGCAGCTCCACAGATACGCAGTATTTA. Its translation is CSVRELGSSTDTQYL.

This clonotype was counted a single time. A read error may account for a junction end that differs from germline. J is TRBJ2-5 and V is TRBV6-2 or TRBV6-3, with D possibly being TRBD2 (5 bases). The CDR3 runs 15 residues. Per germline, CDR1 MNHEY and CDR2 SVGEGT. This CDR3 is CASSYPKLGWETQCF. Here the CDR3 DNA reads TGTGCCAGCAGTTACCCAAAACTAGGATGGGAGACCCAGTGCTTC.

CDR3 nucleotides: TGTGTCAGTAGCTTAGAGGGTCACACCGGGGAGCTGTTTTTT. Amino acid sequence: CVSSLEGHTGELFF. The V gene is TRBV11-3, the J gene TRBJ2-2; tentatively, D is TRBD2 (5 bases). CDR1 and CDR2 (germline): SGHNT, YENEEA. The CDR3 loop spans 14 amino acids.

This clonotype was observed once. One end of the junction does not line up with germline, which may come from a read error. The chain recombines TRBV4-2 with TRBJ2-7; possible D gene TRBD2, 5 bases. The CDR3 covers 16 residues. Germline values: CDR1 LGHNA, CDR2 YNFKEQ. DNA of the CDR3: TGTGCCAGAAGCCAATCGGGGTCTAGTTCTTTGTACGAGCAGTACTTC. Encoded protein: CARSQSGSSSLYEQYF.

Comment on this clonotype: At one boundary the junction diverges from the germline segment, which might be a read error. J is TRBJ1-1 and V is TRBV5-4; the D gene is possibly TRBD1 (6 bases). CDR1 is SGHNT and CDR2 is YYREEE in the germline V gene (reference sequence). This CDR3 spans 14 amino acids. The CDR3 sequence is CASKLGGRRTEAFF. The CDR3 bases are TGTGCCAGCAAACTAGGGGGGAGGAGGACTGAAGCTTTCTTC.

With regard to this clonotype: The final CDR3 position lacks the conserved phenylalanine or tryptophan, pointing to a likely read error. The CDR3, as DNA: TGTGCCTGGACGGCGGGATCCTCCTACAATGAGCAGTTCTTG. Translated, it gives CAWTAGSSYNEQFL. This chain links TRBV30 with TRBJ2-1, with D tentatively TRBD2 (6 bases). V was shortened by 4 bases and J by 0 bases, with 10 bases between the two germline ends. This CDR3 comprises 14 residues. The V gene's germline CDR1 is GTSNPN and CDR2 SVGIG (reference sequence).

This clonotype was seen many times. The chain links TRBV6-5 to TRBJ2-5; 8 positions match TRBD1. V shed 2 bases, J shed 1 base, and the junction held 9 bases outside the gene matches. The CDR3 contains 17 residues. Germline values: CDR1 MNHEY, CDR2 SVGAGI. CDR3 DNA: TGTGCCAGCAGTTACGCCCCTACTGACAGGGGCCAAGAGACCCAGTACTTC. It codes for CASSYAPTDRGQETQYF.

A word on this clonotype: The germline gene is not matched at one end of the junction; a read error may be the cause. The chain joins TRBV11-1 to TRBJ2-2; 15 nucleotides align to TRBD2. CDR1 and CDR2 from the germline V gene are SGHAT and FQDESV (reference sequence). The CDR3 loop spans 17 amino acids. Written as DNA, the CDR3 is TGTGCCAGCAGCCGGACTAGCGGGGGGGCTAACACCTGGGAGCTGCTTTTT. The encoded protein is CASSRTSGGANTWELLF.

As for this clonotype: One end of the junction is discordant with germline, which a read error may explain. The chain carries TRBV20-1 and TRBJ2-3; 13 positions agree with TRBD2. The germline V gene encodes CDR1 DFQATT and CDR2 SNEGSKA (reference sequence). The CDR3 spans 13 residues. The CDR3 loop is CNARLAGGYTQYF. The CDR3 coding sequence is TGCAATGCTAGACTAGCGGGAGGCTATACGCAGTATTTT.

Notes on this clonotype: An end of the junction differs from the germline gene, which may be a read error. CDR3 sequence reads: CAWSYPPKEAQYF. The DNA for the CDR3 is TGTGCCTGGAGTTACCCCCCAAAAGAGGCCCAGTACTTC. V gene TRBV30 combines with J gene TRBJ2-5, with unresolved D. Germline V gene lookup returns CDR1 GTSNPN and CDR2 SVGIG (reference sequence). The CDR3 contains 13 residues. Together with reference TRBV30 and TRBJ2-5, the CDR3 gives the full variable domain: SQTIHQWPATLVQPVGSPLSLECTVEGTSNPNLYWYRQAAGRGLQLLFYSVGIGQISSEVPQNLSASRPQDRQFILSSKKLLLSDSGFYLCAWSYPPKEAQYFGPGTRLLVL.

The rearrangement joins TRBV20-1 to TRBJ2-1; no definite D call. The CDR3 sequence is 12 residues long. Per germline, CDR1 DFQATT and CDR2 SNEGSKA (reference sequence). Deletions cut 0 bases from V and 8 bases from J, with 8 bases between. CDR3 DNA: TGCAGTGCTAGAGATGGTAACTATGAGCAGTTCTTC. Amino acids: CSARDGNYEQFF.